Listed below are T cell receptor beta chains from one sample, sequenced in a study of glioma-infiltrating T cells after dendritic cell vaccination. The table came from immunoSEQ multiplex PCR; TCRdb's copy has only in-frame clones and leaves some out. Among about 58,000 clones listed, approximately 80% were seen once. This material consisted of blood, taken after dendritic cell vaccination. The origin of the receptors is a human donor with glioblastoma. Both conserved end residues are part of each CDR3. D genes are given only for firm matches. Only part of the rows carry a size: once, few, many, or a class if the clone is expanded.

TRBJ1-5 | - | TRBV19 | 14 | - | TGTGCCAGTAGTACAGGACAGTTCAATCAGCCCCAGCATTTT | CASSTGQFNQPQHF
TRBJ1-6 | - | TRBV6-5 | 15 | - | TGTGCCAGCACCCCCGACATGTCCTATAATTCACCCCTCCACTTT | CASTPDMSYNSPLHF
TRBJ2-5 | - | TRBV6-4 | 15 | TRBD2 | TGTGCCAGCAGCCCGACTAGCGGGGGGGAAGAGACCCAGTACTTC | CASSPTSGGEETQYF
TRBJ2-2 | once | TRBV4-3 | 17 | TRBD2 | TGCGCCAGCAGCCAAGATCGGGGGGACCCGAACACCGGGGAGCTGTTTTTT | CASSQDRGDPNTGELFF
TRBJ1-2 | - | TRBV7-9 | 18 | - | TGTGCCAGCAGCTTAGGCAGGAAGACAGGAACTGCTAACTATGGCTACACCTTC | CASSLGRKTGTANYGYTF
TRBJ1-1 | - | TRBV2 | 14 | - | TGTGCCAGCAGTCCCCAGGGCATGAACACTGAAGCTTTCTTT | CASSPQGMNTEAFF
TRBJ1-1 | - | TRBV7-9 | 15 | TRBD1 | TGTGCCAGCAGCTTAGGGGACAGGTTGGGAACTGAAGCTTTCTTT | CASSLGDRLGTEAFF
TRBJ2-5 | - | TRBV10-1 | 16 | TRBD2 | TGCGCCAGCAGTGGGACTAGCGGGGGGGAAGGAGAGACCCAGTACTTC | CASSGTSGGEGETQYF
TRBJ1-1 | - | TRBV5-1 | 14 | - | TGCGCCAGCAGCTTGGTCGGGTTGAACACTGAAGCTTTCTTT | CASSLVGLNTEAFF
TRBJ1-5 | - | TRBV5-1 | 17 | - | TGCGCCAGCAGCTTGCTTCCCCAGACGGGTAGCAATCAGCCCCAGCATTTT | CASSLLPQTGSNQPQHF
TRBJ1-2 | - | TRBV7-8 | 14 | - | TGTGCCAGCAGCTTAGTTGAGGCGCCGGATGGCTACACCTTC | CASSLVEAPDGYTF
TRBJ1-1 | - | TRBV5-8 | 13 | - | TGTGCCAGCAGCTTGGACAGGAACACTGAAGCTTTCTTT | CASSLDRNTEAFF
TRBJ1-2 | - | TRBV5-4 | 12 | TRBD1 | TGTGCCAGCAGCTCACAGGGGGAAGGCTACACCTTC | CASSSQGEGYTF
TRBJ1-2 | - | TRBV5-1 | 11 | TRBD1 | TGCGCCAGCAGTTCAGGGGGCGGCTACACCTTC | CASSSGGGYTF
TRBJ1-3 | - | TRBV5-1 | 14 | - | TGCGCCAGCAGCTTGGAGAGCTCTGGAAACACCATATATTTT | CASSLESSGNTIYF
TRBJ2-7 | - | TRBV12-5 | 15 | - | TGTGCTAGTGGTTTTCTAAGACAGTCACTGTACGAGCAGTACTTC | CASGFLRQSLYEQYF
TRBJ2-3 | - | TRBV5-1 | 14 | TRBD1 | TGCGCCACCTACCTCGGGGACAGGGAAGATACGCAGTATTTT | CATYLGDREDTQYF
TRBJ2-7 | few | TRBV7-2 | 15 | TRBD2 | TGTGCCAGCAGCGTATCTAGCGGGGGGGCCTACGAGCAGTACTTC | CASSVSSGGAYEQYF
TRBJ2-7 | few | TRBV14 | 17 | TRBD1 | TGTGCCAGCAGCCAAGGTTCGGGACAGGGTAGATTCTACGAGCAGTACTTC | CASSQGSGQGRFYEQYF
TRBJ2-7 | - | TRBV7-9 | 15 | - | TGTGCCAGCAGCCTTCGGACAGATCTTTACTACGAGCAGTACTTC | CASSLRTDLYYEQYF
TRBJ1-1 | few | TRBV5-4 | 14 | - | TGTGCCAGCAGCCACCCGACTCTTGCCACTGAAGCTTTCTTT | CASSHPTLATEAFF
TRBJ2-1 | - | TRBV4-3 | 13 | TRBD1 | TGCGCCAGCAGCACCTTGACAGGGTCGGAGCAGTTCTTC | CASSTLTGSEQFF
TRBJ1-3 | - | TRBV30 | 14 | TRBD1 | TGTGCCTGGAGTGTACAGGGGTCAGGAAACACCATATATTTT | CAWSVQGSGNTIYF
TRBJ1-1 | - | TRBV4-1 | 15 | - | TGCGCCAGCAGCCAAGATGGGGCAGCCCCCAGCGAAGCTTTCTTT | CASSQDGAAPSEAFF
TRBJ1-3 | - | TRBV27 | 15 | - | TGTGCCAGCAACGCCAGGGCCGCTCGGGGGAACACCATATATTTT | CASNARAARGNTIYF
TRBJ2-2 | - | TRBV10-1 | 14 | - | TGCGCCAGCAGTGAGTTGAGGGAGGTCGGGGAGCTGTTTTTT | CASSELREVGELFF
TRBJ2-7 | - | TRBV7-2 | 13 | TRBD1 | TGTGCCAGCGGACGACAGGGCTCCTACGAGCAGTACTTC | CASGRQGSYEQYF
TRBJ1-6 | - | TRBV4-3 | 16 | - | TGCGCCAGCAGCCAAGGGACAGTCTCCTATAATTCACCCCTCCACTTT | CASSQGTVSYNSPLHF
TRBJ1-3 | - | TRBV6-1 | 13 | - | TGTGCCAGCCACAGGGATTCTGGAAACACCATATATTTT | CASHRDSGNTIYF
TRBJ2-7 | few | TRBV7-9 | 16 | - | TGTGCCAGCAGCCCCTCCGGGGGTATCGGGCCCTACGAGCAGTACTTC | CASSPSGGIGPYEQYF
TRBJ2-1 | - | TRBV7-9 | 17 | TRBD2 | TGTGCCAGCAGCTTAGGGCAGACTAGCGGGGGATACAATGAGCAGTTCTTC | CASSLGQTSGGYNEQFF
TRBJ2-3 | - | TRBV10-3 | 16 | TRBD2 | TGTGCCATCAGTAGGACTAGCGGGGGGGATGGAGATACGCAGTATTTT | CAISRTSGGDGDTQYF